The 25 T cell receptor beta chains presented below share a single source sample, sequenced in a study of blood T cell repertoires in COVID-19. Profiled with immunoSEQ multiplex PCR; TCRdb holds only in-frame clones, not every one. This table holds 200,000 to 250,000 clones, around 86% found once. The sequencing input was PBMCs or T cells enriched from blood (not recorded which). Receptor source: a woman between 45 and 65 years old who had recovered from COVID-19.

DNA of the CDR3: TGCGCCAGCAGCTTGACCGGGATGAACACCGGGGAGCTGTTTTTT. Translation: CASSLTGMNTGELFF. The V and J genes are TRBV5-1 and TRBJ2-2; possibly TRBD2 for D (5 bases). The CDR3 length is 15 residues. V was trimmed by 1 base and J by 1 base, leaving 8 bases between them. CDR1 SGHRS and CDR2 YFSETQ come from the germline V gene.

The chain couples TRBV9 to TRBJ2-3; 8 bases are a match to TRBD1. Per the germline V gene, CDR1 is SGDLS and CDR2 is YYNGEE. There are 14 residues in the CDR3. Trimming at V came to 4 bases and at J to 5 bases, leaving 6 bases not matched to a gene. CDR3 coding DNA: TGTGCCAGCAGCTCCCGGACAGGGATAGATACGCAGTATTTT. This codes for CASSSRTGIDTQYF.

The rearrangement joins TRBV9 to TRBJ2-1; 7 bases align to TRBD2. CDR1 and CDR2 from the germline V gene are SGDLS and YYNGEE. There are 15 residues in the CDR3. Unmatched junction bases numbered 6, after V lost 4 bases and J lost 2 bases. The CDR3 sequence: CASSPRLATYNEQFF. As DNA, the CDR3 is TGTGCCAGCAGCCCCCGACTAGCCACCTACAATGAGCAGTTCTTC.

Notes on this clone: Other DNA sequences in this sample translate to the same CDR3. V usage is TRBV18 and J usage is TRBJ2-1; 11 bases match TRBD2. V lost 3 bases to trimming and J lost 7 bases; unmatched junction nucleotides: 2. Germline lookup yields CDR1 KGHSH and CDR2 LQKENI. The length of the CDR3 is 14 residues. The CDR3 DNA is TGTGCCAGCTCACCGGGACTAGCGGAGAATGAGCAGTTCTTC. Protein product: CASSPGLAENEQFF. The entire variable domain, with the rest obtained from reference TRBV18 and TRBJ2-1, is as follows: NAGVMQNPRHLVRRRGQEARLRCSPMKGHSHVYWYRQLPEEGLKFMVYLQKENIIDESGMPKERFSAEFPKEGPSILRIQQVVRGDSAAYFCASSPGLAENEQFFGPGTRLTVL.

The gene calls are TRBV19 and TRBJ2-2, with 8 bases fitting TRBD1. The CDR3 spans 14 residues. Germline V gives CDR1 LNHDA, CDR2 SQIVND (reference sequence). V shed 10 bases and J 1 base; nucleotides not matched to a gene: 5. The CDR3 loop reads CATPDRENTGELFF. The CDR3 bases are TGTGCCACTCCGGACAGGGAGAACACCGGGGAGCTGTTTTTT.

The chain couples TRBV7-9 to TRBJ1-2, with 7 bases lining up with TRBD1. Germline V gives CDR1 SEHNR, CDR2 FQNEAQ (reference sequence). J was trimmed by 2 bases and V by 6 bases; bases with no gene match: 6. CDR3 length: 14 amino acids. Written as DNA, the CDR3 is TGTGCCAGCAGTAACAGGACAGGAAACTATGGCTACACCTTC. It yields the protein CASSNRTGNYGYTF.

This chain joins TRBV5-6 and TRBJ1-3, with D possibly matching TRBD1 (6 bases). CDR1 is SGHDT, CDR2 YYEEEE, per germline. This CDR3 is built from 14 residues. The ends were cut back, 4 bases at V and 1 base at J, with 9 bases in the middle. CDR3 coding DNA: TGTGCCAGCAGCACTACAGGGTCTGGAAACACCATATATTTT. This translates into CASSTTGSGNTIYF.

V gene TRBV15 combines with J gene TRBJ1-5; a weak D match, TRBD1 (6 bases). CDR3 length: 14 amino acids. Between the trimmed V and J ends, which lost 2 bases and 5 bases, there was a span of 10 bases. Germline CDR1 LNHNV, CDR2 YYDKDF (reference sequence). The CDR3 DNA reads as TGTGCCACCAGCAGAAATCAGGGGTATCAGCCCCAGCATTTT. As protein: CATSRNQGYQPQHF.

This clone was counted between two and nine times. This chain joins TRBV5-4 and TRBJ1-1; D is unclear. Trimming took off 3 bases at V and 0 bases at J, with 6 bases between the two ends. The CDR3 has 13 residues. From germline, CDR1 is SGHNT and CDR2 YYREEE (reference sequence). DNA of the CDR3: TGTGCCAGCAGCTCCCAGATGAACACTGAAGCTTTCTTT. Amino acids: CASSSQMNTEAFF.

The rearrangement links TRBV6-1 to TRBJ1-2; the D is unclear. CDR3 length: 13 amino acids. CDR1 and CDR2 from the germline V gene are MNHNS and SASEGT. V was shortened by 3 bases and J by 7 bases, with 12 bases between the two germline ends. The chain's CDR3 is CASSDRGFGGYTF. In DNA, the CDR3 is TGTGCCAGCAGTGATCGGGGTTTTGGTGGCTACACCTTC.

The V and J genes are TRBV7-9 and TRBJ2-5; TRBD2 might be the D (5 bases). The V end lost 5 bases, the J end lost 5 bases, and 21 bases lay between the germline ends. CDR1 SEHNR and CDR2 FQNEAQ come from the germline V gene (reference sequence). This CDR3 is 16 amino acids long. The CDR3 spells CASSGLSGPGGETQYF. The CDR3 nucleotides are TGTGCCAGCAGCGGACTGAGTGGGCCAGGCGGGGAGACCCAGTACTTC.

The gene calls are TRBV3-1 (or the pseudogene TRBV3-2) and TRBJ2-6; TRBD2 aligns across 7 bases. Germline V lookup: CDR1 LGHDT, CDR2 YNNKEL (reference sequence). The CDR3 sequence is 18 residues long. V dropped 6 bases and J dropped 0; count of bases not matched to a gene: 11. The CDR3 nucleotides read TGTGCCAGCAGGGGGGGGTCGTCCTTTAACTCTGGGGCCAACGTCCTGACTTTC. Encoded protein: CASRGGSSFNSGANVLTF.

This clone came up a few times. This chain connects TRBV19 to TRBJ1-5, with D unresolved. Trimming left V 3 bases short and J 8 bases short, with 17 bases between. The CDR3 length is 15 residues. Germline-derived CDR1 and CDR2 are LNHDA and SQIVND (reference sequence). The CDR3 DNA reads TGTGCCAGTAGTATTGATTCTCGGGTTTGGAAGCCCCAGCATTTT. This gives the protein CASSIDSRVWKPQHF.

V is TRBV9 and J is TRBJ2-1; 12 bases match TRBD2. The J segment lost 0 bases and the V segment lost 3 bases, leaving 4 bases of the junction unmatched. The germline gives CDR1 SGDLS, CDR2 YYNGEE. The CDR3 extends over 17 amino acids. Here the CDR3 reads CASSAQTSGSSYNEQFF. The CDR3 nucleotides read TGTGCCAGCAGCGCCCAGACTAGCGGGAGCTCCTACAATGAGCAGTTCTTC.

The rearrangement uses TRBV19 and TRBJ1-2; D gene ambiguous. Germline V gene lookup returns CDR1 LNHDA and CDR2 SQIVND (reference sequence). Trimming left V 5 bases short and J 8 bases short, with 21 bases between. CDR3 length equals 15 residues. Here the CDR3 reads CASSRGVELVFGYTF. In DNA form, the CDR3 reads TGTGCCAGTAGTCGAGGCGTGGAACTTGTTTTCGGCTACACCTTC.

The V call is TRBV5-1, the J call TRBJ2-2; tentative D call: TRBD2 (6 bases). The length of the CDR3 is 15 residues. Germline CDR1 reads SGHRS; CDR2 reads YFSETQ. The germline V and J ends were trimmed by 4 bases and 5 bases, with 15 bases remaining between them. CDR3 nucleotide sequence: TGCGCCAGCAGCCCCGGGACTCTCACAACCGGGGAGCTGTTTTTT. Translating gives CASSPGTLTTGELFF.

The chain recombines TRBV18 with TRBJ1-1; no clear D. The CDR3 runs 13 residues. Per germline, CDR1 KGHSH and CDR2 LQKENI. V lost 5 bases and J 1 base, leaving 8 bases between the germline ends. CDR3 sequence (DNA): TGTGCCAGCTCAGAGCATAAGAACACTGAAGCTTTCTTT. The encoded protein is CASSEHKNTEAFF.

The chain uses TRBV4-3 and TRBJ2-2, with 8 nucleotides matching TRBD2. The length of the CDR3 is 15 residues. With 0 bases clipped from V and 6 bases from J, the junction kept 3 bases outside the gene matches. The germline gives CDR1 LGHNA, CDR2 YSLEER. The CDR3 nucleotides read TGCGCCAGCAGCCAAGAGGGACTAGGCTCCGGGGAGCTGTTTTTT. Protein product: CASSQEGLGSGELFF.

J is TRBJ1-2 and V is TRBV2, with D hard to call. The V and J ends lost 10 bases and 5 bases respectively, with 17 bases between them. CDR1 and CDR2 from the germline V gene are SNHLY and FYNNEI. CDR3 size: 13 residues. The chain's CDR3 is CATNPRVSYGYTF. The CDR3, as DNA: TGTGCCACCAATCCTCGGGTTTCTTATGGCTACACCTTC.

The sample holds a few counts of this clone. The chain uses TRBV5-4 and TRBJ2-5, with TRBD2 as a possible D gene (5 bases). V lost 2 bases and J 5 bases, leaving 16 bases between the germline ends. The CDR3 length is 15 residues. Germline loops: CDR1 SGHNT, CDR2 YYREEE (reference sequence). The chain's CDR3 is CASSLSSAGWETQYF. DNA for the CDR3: TGTGCCAGCAGCTTATCGTCGGCGGGCTGGGAGACCCAGTACTTC.

The V gene is TRBV14, the J gene TRBJ2-2, with D perhaps TRBD1 (5 bases). This CDR3 comprises 16 residues. V lost 3 bases to trimming and J lost 0 bases, with 11 bases between them. CDR1 is SGHDN and CDR2 is FVKESK in the germline V gene. The CDR3 DNA is TGTGCCAGCAGCCACCAGAAGACAGCGAACACCGGGGAGCTGTTTTTT. It specifies CASSHQKTANTGELFF.

This chain links TRBV7-2 with TRBJ2-1; 7 nucleotides align to TRBD2. The ends lost 2 bases at V and 2 bases at J; junction bases unmatched: 6. Germline CDR1 and CDR2: SGHTA and FQGNSA. This CDR3 contains 16 residues. The CDR3: CASSLISGTTYNEQFF. CDR3 DNA: TGTGCCAGCAGCTTAATAAGCGGGACTACCTACAATGAGCAGTTCTTC.

This chain uses TRBV3-1 (or the pseudogene TRBV3-2) with TRBJ1-2; D may be TRBD1 (6 bases). The germline V and J ends were trimmed by 0 bases and 4 bases, with 18 bases remaining between them. CDR3 length: 17 residues. Looked up from germline, CDR1 is LGHDT and CDR2 is YNNKEL (reference sequence). The CDR3 loop reads CASSQDLVTGFLYGYTF. DNA of the CDR3: TGTGCCAGCAGCCAAGATTTAGTTACAGGGTTCCTCTATGGCTACACCTTC.

The CDR3 DNA follows: TGTGCCAGCAGTGAAGAGAGAATATATGGCTACACCTTC. Amino acid sequence: CASSEERIYGYTF. J is TRBJ1-2 and V is TRBV6-1; D remains ambiguous. The CDR3 is 13 amino acids. The V gene lost 1 base and the J gene lost 5 bases, with 8 bases spanning the gap. Germline lookup yields CDR1 MNHNS and CDR2 SASEGT.

The gene calls are TRBV29-1 and TRBJ2-7; a weak D match, TRBD2 (5 bases). This CDR3 is built from 16 residues. V was clipped by 0 bases and J by 3 bases, with 18 bases between them. Per germline, CDR1 SQVTM and CDR2 ANQGSEA. CDR3 DNA: TGCAGCGTTGAAGATCAAGTGGCGGGCCGGGGCTACGAGCAGTACTTC. Translating gives CSVEDQVAGRGYEQYF.